These 14 T cell receptor beta chains were sequenced from one sample in a study of beta chain features in type 1 diabetes. General study results and limits: Shorter TCRB CDR3s, moderately but significantly so, were found in Type 1 diabetes patients in all four CD4+ subsets.

Their recognized antigens are unknown. The entirety of the isolated RNA underwent reverse transcription, so expressed TCRB transcripts were sequenced. Clones were read by immunoSEQ multiplex PCR, and TCRdb kept only the in-frame ones, dropping some. The repertoire holds about 660,000 clones, 11% to 15% seen once, with approximately 0.043% in the top ten. Sequenced input: naive CD4+ T cells from blood. Receptors were obtained from a man aged 18 to 30 with type 1 diabetes.

This clone was counted only a few times. The chain couples TRBV7-2 to TRBJ2-7; TRBD1 aligns across 10 bases. The CDR3 extends over 17 amino acids. V lost 5 bases to trimming and J lost 3 bases; unmatched junction nucleotides: 13. Germline CDR1 and CDR2: SGHTA and FQGNSA. In nucleotides, the CDR3 is TGTGCCAGCAGCAACCGGGACAGGGGAGGATTACTCTACGAGCAGTACTTC. As protein: CASSNRDRGGLLYEQYF.

V and J are TRBV29-1 and TRBJ2-3; D might be TRBD1 (5 bases). Germline V lookup: CDR1 SQVTM, CDR2 ANQGSEA. Trimming left V 2 bases short and J 2 bases short, with 8 bases between. The CDR3 is 13 amino acids. The CDR3 region has the DNA TGCAGCGTTGAAAGACAGTTCACAGATACGCAGTATTTT. Its protein product is CSVERQFTDTQYF.

This sequence joins TRBV2 and TRBJ1-1, with TRBD1 identical over 10 bases. V trimming: 8 bases; J trimming: 8 bases; junction bases outside the gene matches: 11. The CDR3 loop spans 14 amino acids. The germline gives CDR1 SNHLY, CDR2 FYNNEI. The CDR3 DNA follows: TGTGCCAGCGTCGAGGGGACAGGGGTCGGGGAAGCTTTCTTT. Its translation is CASVEGTGVGEAFF.

This clone was found a few times. The rearrangement links TRBV9 to TRBJ1-1; tentative D call: TRBD1 (5 bases). Germline V gene lookup returns CDR1 SGDLS and CDR2 YYNGEE. The CDR3 sequence is 16 residues long. V was pared by 0 bases and J by 8 bases, with 20 bases between. The CDR3 DNA follows: TGTGCCAGCAGCGTAGCCCCGGGACCCAGAACAGGAGAAGCTTTCTTT. Translated, it gives CASSVAPGPRTGEAFF.

The genes are TRBV5-1 and TRBJ2-6; 11 bases map to TRBD2. CDR1 is SGHRS, CDR2 YFSETQ, per germline. The CDR3 extends over 18 amino acids. The V segment lost 4 bases and the J segment 2 bases; nucleotides outside the gene matches: 8. CDR3: CASSVTSGRSAGANVLTF. In DNA form, the CDR3 reads TGCGCCAGCAGCGTAACTAGCGGGAGATCGGCTGGGGCCAACGTCCTGACTTTC.

CDR3 sequence: CATSPRQGSGEQYF. In nucleotides, the CDR3 is TGTGCCACCAGCCCTCGACAGGGTTCAGGCGAGCAGTACTTC. The chain joins TRBV15 to TRBJ2-7; 7 bases are shared with TRBD1. Trimming cost V 5 bases and J 6 bases; bases outside gene matches: 10. CDR1 LNHNV and CDR2 YYDKDF come from the germline V gene (reference sequence). The CDR3 loop spans 14 amino acids.

The chain links TRBV6-5 to TRBJ2-1; 9 bases agree with TRBD2. Germline V gene data show CDR1 as MNHEY and CDR2 as SVGAGI. The CDR3 is 14 amino acids. The V gene end was trimmed by 5 bases and the J gene end by 8 bases; junction bases not matched to a gene: 7. CDR3 sequence: CASSLGLAIHEQFF. In DNA, the CDR3 is TGTGCCAGCAGTCTTGGACTAGCGATACATGAGCAGTTCTTC.

The chain is built from TRBV7-2 and TRBJ1-2; D remains unclear. Trimming took off 5 bases at V and 4 bases at J, with 11 bases between the two ends. Germline V lookup: CDR1 SGHTA, CDR2 FQGNSA. This CDR3 is 13 amino acids long. CDR3 nucleotides: TGTGCCAGCAGCCCGCGAAACATCTATGGCTACACCTTC. Translation gives CASSPRNIYGYTF.

This clone was recorded a few times. The gene calls are TRBV5-4 and TRBJ2-1; no clear D gene. This CDR3 is 13 amino acids long. Trimming left V 2 bases short and J 8 bases short, with 11 bases between. CDR1 and CDR2 (germline): SGHNT, YYREEE (reference sequence). The CDR3 nucleotides are TGTGCCAGCAGCTTCGAGCTGACTGATGAGCAGTTCTTC. Protein sequence: CASSFELTDEQFF.

This clone was seen only a few times. The CDR3 loop is CASSLGAGEKLFF. DNA of the CDR3: TGTGCCAGCAGCTTAGGAGCAGGGGAAAAACTGTTTTTT. The chain uses TRBV7-3 and TRBJ1-4; TRBD1 is a possible D gene (5 bases). The V end lost 2 bases, the J end lost 8 bases, and 9 bases lay between the germline ends. This CDR3 spans 13 amino acids. Germline V CDR1 and CDR2: SGHTA, FQGTGA.

V usage is TRBV20-1 and J usage is TRBJ2-7; D may be TRBD2 (5 bases). CDR1 and CDR2 from the germline V gene are DFQATT and SNEGSKA (reference sequence). The CDR3 runs to 11 residues. In DNA, the CDR3 is TGCAGCGCCCTCGGGGCCTACGAGCAGTACTTC. Translating it yields CSALGAYEQYF.

The J gene is TRBJ1-2, the V gene TRBV5-1; D remains unclear. CDR3 size: 12 residues. The germline gives CDR1 SGHRS, CDR2 YFSETQ. The V gene lost 5 bases and the J gene lost 4 bases, with 9 bases spanning the gap. The CDR3 DNA reads TGCGCCAGCAGGGATAGTGGCTATGGCTACACCTTC. This codes for CASRDSGYGYTF.

A remark on this clone: This sample also contains other DNA sequences that code for the same CDR3. The chain is built from TRBV29-1 and TRBJ1-1; D remains unclear. Germline V gives CDR1 SQVTM, CDR2 ANQGSEA. There are 14 residues in the CDR3. Trimming stripped 6 bases from V and 0 bases from J, with 14 bases between. DNA for the CDR3: TGCAGCGTGGAAAGGACGGTTATGAACACTGAAGCTTTCTTT. Translated, it gives CSVERTVMNTEAFF. Complete variable domain (other parts from reference TRBV29-1 and TRBJ1-1): SAVISQKPSRDICQRGTSLTIQCQVDSQVTMMFWYRQQPGQSLTLIATANQGSEATYESGFVIDKFPISRPNLTFSTLTVSNMSPEDSSIYLCSVERTVMNTEAFFGQGTRLTVV.

The chain has TRBV7-9 and TRBJ1-2, with a weak D call TRBD1 (5 bases). The V end lost 2 bases, the J end lost 8 bases, and 12 bases lay between the germline ends. This CDR3 has 13 amino acids. The germline gives CDR1 SEHNR, CDR2 FQNEAQ (reference sequence). The CDR3 DNA reads as TGTGCCAGCAGCTTATATGGGGCTAGAGGCTACACCTTC. This encodes CASSLYGARGYTF.